These 23 T cell receptor beta chains came from one sample sequenced in a study of cytomegalovirus exposure and HLA in healthy donors. PCR primers comprised 60 Vbeta and 13 Jbeta primers. Sequenced by immunoSEQ multiplex PCR; TCRdb stores in-frame clones only, minus some. The sample yields 50,000 to 60,000 clones, around 82% seen once. What was sequenced was PBMCs. The receptors stem from a female donor in good health and CMV-seronegative.

This chain uses TRBV2 with TRBJ1-1, with 7 bases that match TRBD1. CDR1 SNHLY and CDR2 FYNNEI come from the germline V gene. V trimming: 5 bases; J trimming: 3 bases; junction bases outside the gene matches: 9. This CDR3 spans 15 amino acids. In DNA, the CDR3 is TGTGCCAGCAGTACCCCCACAGGGGATGACACTGAAGCTTTCTTT. Amino acid sequence: CASSTPTGDDTEAFF.

The CDR3 nucleotides are TGTGCCAGCAGTGAGTCGGGACAGGGACCCTACGAGCAGTACTTC. Translation: CASSESGQGPYEQYF. The chain is built from TRBV25-1 and TRBJ2-7; 9 bases are a match to TRBD1. CDR1 and CDR2 from the germline V gene are MGHDK and SYGVNS. Trimming removed 3 bases from V and 2 bases from J; junction bases left unmatched: 5. The CDR3 has 15 amino acids.

The gene calls are TRBV16 and TRBJ1-4; no clear D. The germline V and J ends were trimmed by 4 bases and 1 base, with 10 bases remaining between them. CDR3 size: 15 residues. The V gene's germline CDR1 is KGHSY and CDR2 FQNENV. The CDR3 loop reads CASSRSGGTNEKLFF. The CDR3 DNA is TGTGCCAGCAGCCGATCGGGAGGAACTAATGAAAAACTGTTTTTT.

V usage is TRBV6-5 and J usage is TRBJ2-1, with a tentative D call TRBD2 (5 bases). Trimming cost V 0 bases and J 6 bases, with 12 bases left between them. Germline CDR1 and CDR2: MNHEY and SVGAGI. The CDR3 is 15 residues long. CDR3 in amino acids: CASSYSMVSGNEQFF. CDR3 nucleotides: TGTGCCAGCAGTTACTCAATGGTGAGCGGCAATGAGCAGTTCTTC.

In this sample, this clone turned up once. CDR3 amino acids: CSVGFSYGYTF. CDR3 coding DNA: TGCAGCGTTGGTTTCAGCTATGGCTACACCTTC. The V call is TRBV29-1, the J call TRBJ1-2; no firm D call. The CDR3 extends over 11 amino acids. Trimming shortened V by 4 bases and J by 4 bases, and 7 bases separated the two germline ends. The germline gives CDR1 SQVTM, CDR2 ANQGSEA. Complete variable domain (other parts from reference TRBV29-1 and TRBJ1-2): SAVISQKPSRDICQRGTSLTIQCQVDSQVTMMFWYRQQPGQSLTLIATANQGSEATYESGFVIDKFPISRPNLTFSTLTVSNMSPEDSSIYLCSVGFSYGYTFGSGTRLTVV.

The CDR3 protein is CASSLDQGVYEQYF. The CDR3 DNA follows: TGCGCCAGCAGCTTGGACCAAGGGGTCTACGAGCAGTACTTC. The V gene is TRBV5-1, the J gene TRBJ2-5; weak D call: TRBD1 (5 bases). Judging by the DNA end, TRBJ2-7 fits better; the J call may be wrong. Looked up from germline, CDR1 is SGHRS and CDR2 is YFSETQ. CDR3 length: 14 residues.

CDR3 nucleotides: TGTGCCAGCAGTCCGCTAGCGGGGGCCAACTACGAGCAGTACTTC. It codes for CASSPLAGANYEQYF. The rearrangement uses TRBV27 and TRBJ2-7; TRBD2 matches 10 bases. The V gene end was trimmed by 5 bases and the J gene end by 3 bases; junction bases not matched to a gene: 7. The CDR3 loop spans 15 amino acids. Germline CDR1 reads MNHEY; CDR2 reads SMNVEV (reference sequence).

This chain links TRBV7-2 with TRBJ2-7; 7 nucleotides line up with TRBD1. The CDR3 spans 15 residues. Per the germline V gene, CDR1 is SGHTA and CDR2 is FQGNSA. V was pared by 0 bases and J by 1 base, with 3 bases of the junction left unmatched. CDR3 in DNA: TGTGCCAGCAGCTTAGCGACAGGGCCTTCCTACGAGCAGTACTTC. Its translation: CASSLATGPSYEQYF. The full variable domain, rest sourced from reference TRBV7-2 and TRBJ2-7, is GAGVSQSPSNKVTEKGKDVELRCDPISGHTALYWYRQSLGQGLEFLIYFQGNSAPDKSGLPSDRFSAERTGGSVSTLTIQRTQQEDSAVYLCASSLATGPSYEQYFGPGTRLTVT.

Here the CDR3 reads CASSYGTGGGIQYF. The CDR3 DNA sequence: TGTGCCAGCAGTTACGGGACGGGGGGGGGCATTCAGTACTTC. The rearrangement links TRBV6-5 to TRBJ2-4; 8 nucleotides agree with TRBD2. In germline, CDR1 is MNHEY, CDR2 SVGAGI. This CDR3 comprises 14 residues. V trimming: 2 bases; J trimming: 9 bases; junction bases outside the gene matches: 6.

The chain has TRBV6-1 and TRBJ1-5; 10 nucleotides align to TRBD1. Germline CDR1 and CDR2: MNHNS and SASEGT. Trimming took 7 bases from V and 5 from J; bases not matched to a gene: 5. The CDR3 is made up of 14 amino acids. The CDR3 DNA reads as TGTGCCAGCAAATCGACAGGGGGCTATCAGCCCCAGCATTTT. Encoded protein: CASKSTGGYQPQHF.

The chain recombines TRBV4-2 with TRBJ2-1, with 14 bases aligning to TRBD2. The CDR3 runs to 21 residues. Germline CDR1 is LGHNA and CDR2 is YNFKEQ. The ends lost 1 base at V and 0 bases at J; junction bases unmatched: 11. CDR3 nucleotide sequence: TGTGCCAGCAGCCAAGGGCCATCCGGGACTAGCGGGGGCAGCTCCTACAATGAGCAGTTCTTC. Its translation is CASSQGPSGTSGGSSYNEQFF.

V usage is TRBV5-5 and J usage is TRBJ1-5, with 8 bases aligning to TRBD1. The V segment lost 4 bases and the J segment 1 base; nucleotides outside the gene matches: 7. In germline, CDR1 is SGHKS, CDR2 YYEKEE (reference sequence). This CDR3 has 16 amino acids. Here the CDR3 reads CASSPGRGLSNQPQHF. CDR3 bases: TGTGCCAGCAGCCCCGGCAGGGGGCTCAGCAATCAGCCCCAGCATTTT.

V usage is TRBV2 and J usage is TRBJ2-1, with 8 bases matching TRBD2. Losses at the gene ends were 4 bases for V and 9 bases for J; bases not matched to a gene: 8. The CDR3 spans 14 residues. Germline V gene sequence: CDR1 SNHLY, CDR2 FYNNEI. This CDR3 is CASSGRRLASEQFF. DNA for the CDR3: TGTGCCAGCAGTGGCCGCCGACTAGCGTCTGAGCAGTTCTTC.

This clone was seen only a few times. J is TRBJ2-3 and V is TRBV11-3; D may be TRBD2 (7 bases). The CDR3 consists of 15 residues. Trimming left V 5 bases short and J 1 base short, with 13 bases between. The germline V gene has CDR1 SGHNT and CDR2 YENEEA. CDR3 nucleotides: TGTGCCAGCAGCCGGGGGCTAGCGGGCACAGATACGCAGTATTTT. Translation: CASSRGLAGTDTQYF. The full variable domain, completed using reference TRBV11-3 and TRBJ2-3, is EAGVVQSPRYKIIEKKQPVAFWCNPISGHNTLYWYLQNLGQGPELLIRYENEEAVDDSQLPKDRFSAERLKGVDSTLKIQPAELGDSAVYLCASSRGLAGTDTQYFGPGTRLTVL.

The chain couples TRBV2 to TRBJ2-5, with 7 bases fitting TRBD1. The CDR3 runs to 15 residues. Looked up from germline, CDR1 is SNHLY and CDR2 is FYNNEI. Trimming took 8 bases from V and 0 from J; bases not matched to a gene: 9. The DNA for the CDR3 is TGTGCCAGCCAATGGACCGGGACAGACCAAGAGACCCAGTACTTC. Translation gives CASQWTGTDQETQYF.

The V gene is TRBV5-1, the J gene TRBJ2-2; 9 bases agree with TRBD1. CDR1 and CDR2 (germline): SGHRS, YFSETQ. Losses at the gene ends were 0 bases for V and 6 bases for J; bases not matched to a gene: 3. CDR3 length equals 15 residues. CDR3 region: CASSLARTGAGELFF. The DNA of the CDR3 is TGCGCCAGCAGCTTGGCCCGGACAGGGGCCGGGGAGCTGTTTTTT.

This clone was picked up a small number of times. This chain joins TRBV6-1 and TRBJ2-1; 11 bases map to TRBD2. This CDR3 contains 14 residues. With 6 bases clipped from V and 9 bases from J, the junction kept 7 bases outside the gene matches. Per the germline V gene, CDR1 is MNHNS and CDR2 is SASEGT. The CDR3 spells CASRHSGGASEQFF. The CDR3 DNA reads as TGTGCCAGCAGACATAGCGGGGGGGCGAGTGAGCAGTTCTTC.

This chain links TRBV7-2 with TRBJ1-3; D is uncertain. Looked up from germline, CDR1 is SGHTA and CDR2 is FQGNSA. Trimming took 1 base from V and 4 from J, leaving 14 bases between them. The CDR3 has 16 amino acids. This chain's CDR3 is CASSLDAGLSGNTIYF. The CDR3 bases are TGTGCCAGCAGCTTAGATGCAGGCCTCTCGGGAAACACCATATATTTT.

The V gene is TRBV7-6, the J gene TRBJ1-3; TRBD1 might be the D (5 bases). Trimming pared 1 base from V and 3 bases from J, leaving 13 bases between. CDR1 is SGHVS, CDR2 FNYEAQ, per germline. The CDR3 is 16 residues long. The CDR3 sequence: CASSLVAGKFGNTIYF. The CDR3 coding sequence is TGTGCCAGCAGCTTAGTAGCAGGGAAGTTTGGAAACACCATATATTTT. Full variable domain (rest looked up from reference TRBV7-6 and TRBJ1-3): GAGVSQSPRYKVTKRGQDVALRCDPISGHVSLYWYRQALGQGPEFLTYFNYEAQQDKSGLPNDRFSAERPEGSISTLTIQRTEQRDSAMYRCASSLVAGKFGNTIYFGEGSWLTVV.

The V call is TRBV6-5, the J call TRBJ2-5, with D possibly being TRBD1 (6 bases). CDR3 length equals 13 residues. Trimming took off 6 bases at V and 3 bases at J, with 11 bases between the two ends. The germline CDR1 and CDR2 sequences are MNHEY and SVGAGI. The CDR3 protein is CASSRGQKETQYF. CDR3 DNA sequence: TGTGCCAGCAGCCGAGGACAGAAAGAGACCCAGTACTTC.

The genes are TRBV2 and TRBJ2-7, with 7 nucleotides matching TRBD1. J was trimmed by 3 bases and V by 6 bases; bases with no gene match: 11. Germline V gene data show CDR1 as SNHLY and CDR2 as FYNNEI. This CDR3 is 15 amino acids long. CDR3 coding DNA: TGTGCCAGCAGGGATATTTACCGGGACAGCTACGAGCAGTACTTC. Translation gives CASRDIYRDSYEQYF.

This clone was seen a single time. The J gene is TRBJ1-5, the V gene TRBV18; 11 positions match TRBD1. CDR1 is KGHSH, CDR2 LQKENI, per germline. The CDR3 loop spans 18 amino acids. J gave up 1 base and V 2 bases, and 7 bases lay outside the gene matches. CDR3: CASSPSWTGGGSNQPQHF. The DNA of the CDR3 is TGTGCCAGCTCACCATCGTGGACAGGGGGCGGAAGCAATCAGCCCCAGCATTTT.

This clone was found a few times. This chain uses TRBV11-2 with TRBJ2-7; 8 bases are shared with TRBD1. CDR1 is SGHAT, CDR2 FQNNGV, per germline. The CDR3 has 15 amino acids. Trimming removed 0 bases from V and 1 base from J; junction bases left unmatched: 2. The CDR3 spells CASSLDGTGSYEQYF. CDR3 DNA sequence: TGTGCCAGCAGCTTAGATGGGACAGGATCCTACGAGCAGTACTTC.